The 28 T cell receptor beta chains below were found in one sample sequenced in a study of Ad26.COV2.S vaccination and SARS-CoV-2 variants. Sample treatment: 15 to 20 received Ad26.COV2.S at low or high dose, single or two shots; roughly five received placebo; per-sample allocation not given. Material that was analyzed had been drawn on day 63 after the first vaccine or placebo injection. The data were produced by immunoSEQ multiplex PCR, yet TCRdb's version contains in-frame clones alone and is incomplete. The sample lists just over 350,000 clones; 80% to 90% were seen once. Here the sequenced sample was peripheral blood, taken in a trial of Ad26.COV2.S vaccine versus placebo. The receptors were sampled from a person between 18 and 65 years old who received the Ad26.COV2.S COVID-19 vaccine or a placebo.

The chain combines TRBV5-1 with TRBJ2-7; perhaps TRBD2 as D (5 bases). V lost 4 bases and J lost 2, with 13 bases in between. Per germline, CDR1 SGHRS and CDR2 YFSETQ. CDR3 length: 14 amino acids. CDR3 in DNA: TGCGCCAGCAGCACGGAGGCCTACACCTACGAGCAGTACTTC. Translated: CASSTEAYTYEQYF.

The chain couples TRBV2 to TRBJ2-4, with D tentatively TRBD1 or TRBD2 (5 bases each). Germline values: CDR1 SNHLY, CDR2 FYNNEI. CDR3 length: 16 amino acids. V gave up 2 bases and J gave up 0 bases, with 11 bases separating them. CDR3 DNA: TGTGCCAGCAGTGAATGGGTGGGGACAGCCAAAAACATTCAGTACTTC. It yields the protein CASSEWVGTAKNIQYF.

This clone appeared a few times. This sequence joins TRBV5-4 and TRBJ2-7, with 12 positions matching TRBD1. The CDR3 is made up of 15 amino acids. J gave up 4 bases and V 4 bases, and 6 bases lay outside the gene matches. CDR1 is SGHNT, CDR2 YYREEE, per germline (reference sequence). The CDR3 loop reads CASSKGQGARYEQYF. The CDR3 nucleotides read TGTGCCAGCAGCAAGGGACAGGGGGCGCGGTACGAGCAGTACTTC. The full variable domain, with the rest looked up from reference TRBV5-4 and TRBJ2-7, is ETGVTQSPTHLIKTRGQQVTLRCSSQSGHNTVSWYQQALGQGPQFIFQYYREEENGRGNFPPRFSGLQFPNYSSELNVNALELDDSALYLCASSKGQGARYEQYFGPGTRLTVT.

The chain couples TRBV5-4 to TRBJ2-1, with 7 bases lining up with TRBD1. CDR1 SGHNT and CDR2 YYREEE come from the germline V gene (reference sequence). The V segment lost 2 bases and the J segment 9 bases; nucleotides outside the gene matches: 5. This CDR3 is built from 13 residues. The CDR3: CASSLTGAGEQFF. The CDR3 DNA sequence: TGTGCCAGCAGCTTAACAGGGGCCGGTGAGCAGTTCTTC.

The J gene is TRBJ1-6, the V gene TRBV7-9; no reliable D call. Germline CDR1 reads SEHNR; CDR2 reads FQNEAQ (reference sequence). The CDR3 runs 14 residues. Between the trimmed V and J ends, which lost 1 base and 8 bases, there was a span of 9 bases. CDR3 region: CASSLGFGDSPLHF. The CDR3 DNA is TGTGCCAGCAGCTTAGGTTTCGGGGATTCACCCCTCCACTTT.

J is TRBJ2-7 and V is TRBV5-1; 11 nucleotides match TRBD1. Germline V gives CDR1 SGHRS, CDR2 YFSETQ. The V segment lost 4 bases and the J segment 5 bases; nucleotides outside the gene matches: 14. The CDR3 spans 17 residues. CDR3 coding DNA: TGCGCCAGCAGCCCTCGGGACAGGGGGATAGCGGGAAACGAGCAGTACTTC. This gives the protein CASSPRDRGIAGNEQYF. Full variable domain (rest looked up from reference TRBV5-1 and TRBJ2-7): KAGVTQTPRYLIKTRGQQVTLSCSPISGHRSVSWYQQTPGQGLQFLFEYFSETQRNKGNFPGRFSGRQFSNSRSEMNVSTLELGDSALYLCASSPRDRGIAGNEQYFGPGTRLTVT.

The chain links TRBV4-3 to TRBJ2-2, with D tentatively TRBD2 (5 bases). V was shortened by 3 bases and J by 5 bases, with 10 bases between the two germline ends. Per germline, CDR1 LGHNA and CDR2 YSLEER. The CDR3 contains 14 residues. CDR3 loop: CASSHRSGTGELFF. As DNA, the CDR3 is TGCGCCAGCAGCCACCGATCGGGGACCGGGGAGCTGTTTTTT.

The CDR3 is CSGSTSRSTGELFF. In DNA, the CDR3 is TGCAGCGGATCGACTAGCCGTAGCACCGGGGAGCTGTTTTTT. The chain uses TRBV29-1 and TRBJ2-2; 7 nucleotides match TRBD2. CDR3 length: 14 amino acids. The ends lost 7 bases at V and 4 bases at J; junction bases unmatched: 9. The germline V gene encodes CDR1 SQVTM and CDR2 ANQGSEA.

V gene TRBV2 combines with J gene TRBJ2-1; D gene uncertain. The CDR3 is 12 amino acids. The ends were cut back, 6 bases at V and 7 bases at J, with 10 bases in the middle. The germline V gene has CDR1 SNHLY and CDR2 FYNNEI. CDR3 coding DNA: TGTGCCAGCAGGTCCCCTCATAATGAGCAGTTCTTC. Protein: CASRSPHNEQFF. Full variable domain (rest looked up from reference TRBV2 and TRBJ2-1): EPEVTQTPSHQVTQMGQEVILRCVPISNHLYFYWYRQILGQKVEFLVSFYNNEISEKSEIFDDQFSVERPDGSNFTLKIRSTKLEDSAMYFCASRSPHNEQFFGPGTRLTVL.

The CDR3 loop is CASSRTSGRSDTQYF. The DNA of the CDR3 is TGTGCCAGCAGTCGGACTAGCGGGAGGTCTGATACGCAGTATTTT. V usage is TRBV11-2 and J usage is TRBJ2-3; 14 nucleotides match TRBD2. The CDR3 is 15 residues long. V lost 6 bases and J lost 6; bases outside the gene matches: 5. Germline values: CDR1 SGHAT, CDR2 FQNNGV.

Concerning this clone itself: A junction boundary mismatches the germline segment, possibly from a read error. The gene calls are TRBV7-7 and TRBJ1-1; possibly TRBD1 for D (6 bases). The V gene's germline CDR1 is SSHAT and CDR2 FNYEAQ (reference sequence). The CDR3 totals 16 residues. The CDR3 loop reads CASSLVGGAGNTEAFF. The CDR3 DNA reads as TGTGCTAGCAGCTTAGTAGGGGGGGCAGGGAACACTGAAGCTTTCTTT. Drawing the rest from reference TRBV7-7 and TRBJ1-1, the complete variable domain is GAGVSQSPRYKVTKRGQDVTLRCDPISSHATLYWYQQALGQGPEFLTYFNYEAQPDKSGLPSDRFSAERPEGSISTLTIQRTEQRDSAMYRCASSLVGGAGNTEAFFGQGTRLTVV.

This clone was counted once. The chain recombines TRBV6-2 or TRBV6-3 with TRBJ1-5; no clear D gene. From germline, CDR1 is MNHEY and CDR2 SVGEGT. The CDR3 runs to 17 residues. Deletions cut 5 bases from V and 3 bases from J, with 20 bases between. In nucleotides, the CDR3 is TGTGCCAGCAGTACCGACCGATTGGTTCCCCACAATCAGCCCCAGCATTTT. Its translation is CASSTDRLVPHNQPQHF.

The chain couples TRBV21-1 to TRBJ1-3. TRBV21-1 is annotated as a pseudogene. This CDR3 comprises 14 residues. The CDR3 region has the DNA TGTGCCAGCAGGGAAGTAACCTCTGGAAACACCATATATTTT. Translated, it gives CASREVTSGNTIYF.

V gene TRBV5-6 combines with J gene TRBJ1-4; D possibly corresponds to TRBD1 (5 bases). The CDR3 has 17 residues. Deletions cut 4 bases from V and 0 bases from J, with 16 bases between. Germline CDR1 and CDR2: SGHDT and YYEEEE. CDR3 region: CASSQGPYSSTNEKLFF. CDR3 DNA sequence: TGTGCCAGCAGCCAGGGTCCTTACTCATCAACTAATGAAAAACTGTTTTTT.

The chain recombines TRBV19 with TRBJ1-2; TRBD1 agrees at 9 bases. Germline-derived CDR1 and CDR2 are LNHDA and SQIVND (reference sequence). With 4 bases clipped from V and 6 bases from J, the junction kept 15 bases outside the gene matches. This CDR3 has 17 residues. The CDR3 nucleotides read TGTGCCAGTAGTAACCCCTACAGGGGGCGCCACCTGAATGGCTACACCTTC. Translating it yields CASSNPYRGRHLNGYTF.

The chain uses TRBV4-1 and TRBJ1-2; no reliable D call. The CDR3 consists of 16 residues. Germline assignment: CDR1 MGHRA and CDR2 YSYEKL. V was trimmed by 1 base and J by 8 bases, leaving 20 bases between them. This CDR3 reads CASSQGSYRPRGGYTF. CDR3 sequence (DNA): TGCGCCAGCAGCCAAGGGTCTTACAGACCGAGAGGGGGCTACACCTTC.

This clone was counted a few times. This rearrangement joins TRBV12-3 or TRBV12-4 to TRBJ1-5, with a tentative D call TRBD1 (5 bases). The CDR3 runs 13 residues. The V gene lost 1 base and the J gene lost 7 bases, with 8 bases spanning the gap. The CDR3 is CASSLGRGQPQHF. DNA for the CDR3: TGTGCCAGCAGTTTAGGGCGGGGCCAGCCCCAGCATTTT.

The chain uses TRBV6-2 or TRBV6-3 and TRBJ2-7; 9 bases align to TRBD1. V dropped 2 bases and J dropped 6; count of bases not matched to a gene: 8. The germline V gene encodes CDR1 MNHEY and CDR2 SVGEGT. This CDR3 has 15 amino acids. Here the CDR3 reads CASSYGGTGRGEQYF. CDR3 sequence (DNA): TGTGCCAGCAGTTACGGTGGGACAGGGCGCGGCGAGCAGTACTTC.

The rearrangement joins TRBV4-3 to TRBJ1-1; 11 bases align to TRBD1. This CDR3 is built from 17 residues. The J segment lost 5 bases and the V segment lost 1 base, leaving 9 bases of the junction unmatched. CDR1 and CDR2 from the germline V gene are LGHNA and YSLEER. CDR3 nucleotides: TGCGCCAGCAGCCAAGGTTCGGGACAGGGGGTTTGGACTGAAGCTTTCTTT. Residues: CASSQGSGQGVWTEAFF.

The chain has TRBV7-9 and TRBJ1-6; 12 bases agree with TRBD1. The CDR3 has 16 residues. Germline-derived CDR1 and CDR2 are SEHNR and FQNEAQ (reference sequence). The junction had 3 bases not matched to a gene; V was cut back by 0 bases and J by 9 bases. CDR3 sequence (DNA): TGTGCCAGCAGCTTAGCTGGGACAGGGGGCGTTTCACCCCTCCACTTT. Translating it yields CASSLAGTGGVSPLHF.

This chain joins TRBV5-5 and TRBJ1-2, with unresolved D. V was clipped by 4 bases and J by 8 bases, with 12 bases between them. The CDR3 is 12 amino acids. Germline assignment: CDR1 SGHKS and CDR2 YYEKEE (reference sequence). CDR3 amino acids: CASSPRSDGYTF. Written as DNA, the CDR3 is TGTGCCAGCAGCCCACGGTCTGACGGCTACACCTTC.

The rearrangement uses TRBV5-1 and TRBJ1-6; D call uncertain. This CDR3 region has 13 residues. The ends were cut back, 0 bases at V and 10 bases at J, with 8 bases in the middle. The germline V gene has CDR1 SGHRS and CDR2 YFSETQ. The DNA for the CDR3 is TGCGCCAGCAGCTTGGCCTTGGAATCACCCCTCCACTTT. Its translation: CASSLALESPLHF.

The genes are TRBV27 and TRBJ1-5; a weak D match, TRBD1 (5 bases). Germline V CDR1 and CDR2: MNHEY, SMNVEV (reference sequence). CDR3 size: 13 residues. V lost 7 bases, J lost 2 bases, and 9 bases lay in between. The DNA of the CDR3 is TGTGCCAGCAAAAAAGGGGGCAATCAGCCCCAGCATTTT. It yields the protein CASKKGGNQPQHF.

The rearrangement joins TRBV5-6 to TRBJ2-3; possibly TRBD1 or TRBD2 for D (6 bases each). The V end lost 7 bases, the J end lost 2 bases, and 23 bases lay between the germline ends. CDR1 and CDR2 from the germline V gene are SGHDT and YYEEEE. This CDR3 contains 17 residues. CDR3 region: CASLGDGGRGATDTQYF. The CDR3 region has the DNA TGTGCCAGCTTGGGGGATGGGGGGCGTGGAGCCACAGATACGCAGTATTTT.

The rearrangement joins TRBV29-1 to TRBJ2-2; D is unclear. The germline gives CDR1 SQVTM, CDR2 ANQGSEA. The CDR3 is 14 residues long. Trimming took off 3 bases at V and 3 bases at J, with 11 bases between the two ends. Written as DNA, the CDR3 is TGCAGCGTTGAGGTGTTAGAGCACACCGGGGAGCTGTTTTTT. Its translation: CSVEVLEHTGELFF.

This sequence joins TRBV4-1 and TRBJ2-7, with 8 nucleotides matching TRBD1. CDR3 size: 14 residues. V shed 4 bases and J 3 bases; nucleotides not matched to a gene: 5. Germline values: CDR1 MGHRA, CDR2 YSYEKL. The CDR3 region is CASSPDRARYEQYF. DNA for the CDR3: TGCGCCAGCAGCCCGGACAGGGCCCGCTACGAGCAGTACTTC.

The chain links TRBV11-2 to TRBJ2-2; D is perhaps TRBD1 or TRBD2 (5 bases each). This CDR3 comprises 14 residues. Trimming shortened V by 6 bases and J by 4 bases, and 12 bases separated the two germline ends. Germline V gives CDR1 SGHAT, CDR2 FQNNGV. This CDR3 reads CASRKIGGTGELFF. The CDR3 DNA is TGTGCCAGCAGAAAGATTGGGGGCACCGGGGAGCTGTTTTTT.

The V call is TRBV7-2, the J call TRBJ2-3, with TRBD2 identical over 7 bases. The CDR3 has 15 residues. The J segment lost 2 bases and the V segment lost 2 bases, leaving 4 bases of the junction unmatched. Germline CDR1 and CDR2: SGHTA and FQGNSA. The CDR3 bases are TGTGCCAGCAGCTTATCTAGCGGAGTCACAGATACGCAGTATTTT. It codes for CASSLSSGVTDTQYF.